Shown below are 32 T cell receptor beta chains from a single sample sequenced in a study of cytomegalovirus exposure and HLA in healthy donors. The PCR employed 60 Vbeta primers together with 13 Jbeta primers. Data came from immunoSEQ multiplex PCR; TCRdb stores just in-frame clones and leaves some out. The sample consists of 100,000 to 150,000 clones, 15% of them appearing once. Material: PBMCs. The receptors originated from a woman between 18 and 30 years old in good health and CMV-seronegative.

The J gene is TRBJ2-2, the V gene TRBV15; 15 nucleotides agree with TRBD2. V lost 1 base to trimming and J lost 7 bases; unmatched junction nucleotides: 7. CDR1 and CDR2 from the germline V gene are LNHNV and YYDKDF (reference sequence). CDR3 length equals 18 residues. The CDR3 region is CATSRAGLAGGLGGELFF. The DNA of the CDR3 is TGTGCCACCAGCAGAGCCGGACTAGCGGGAGGGCTGGGCGGGGAGCTGTTTTTT.

The chain employs TRBV7-2 and TRBJ2-7; D is perhaps TRBD1 (5 bases). V lost 7 bases and J 6 bases, leaving 16 bases between the germline ends. CDR1 and CDR2 from the germline V gene are SGHTA and FQGNSA. The CDR3 extends over 13 amino acids. CDR3 region: CASTFQGPGEQYF. CDR3 nucleotide sequence: TGTGCCAGCACCTTCCAGGGCCCAGGCGAGCAGTACTTC.

This clone was seen only a few times. V gene TRBV7-9 combines with J gene TRBJ2-5, with TRBD2 matching over 7 bases. This CDR3 is 15 amino acids long. CDR1 and CDR2 from the germline V gene are SEHNR and FQNEAQ (reference sequence). The junction had 5 bases not matched to a gene; V was cut back by 3 bases and J by 1 base. The CDR3 loop reads CASSFTVAGQETQYF. In nucleotides, the CDR3 is TGTGCCAGCAGCTTCACGGTAGCGGGCCAAGAGACCCAGTACTTC.

The gene calls are TRBV25-1 and TRBJ2-5, with D unresolved. CDR1 and CDR2 (germline): MGHDK, SYGVNS. V was clipped by 5 bases and J by 0 bases, with 10 bases between them. CDR3 length equals 14 residues. The chain's CDR3 is CASSPYGHQETQYF. The CDR3 DNA is TGTGCCAGCAGTCCGTATGGCCACCAAGAGACCCAGTACTTC.

The chain is built from TRBV27 and TRBJ1-2; weak D call: TRBD1 (5 bases). V was clipped by 6 bases and J by 1 base, with 12 bases between them. Germline V gives CDR1 MNHEY, CDR2 SMNVEV (reference sequence). This CDR3 is 14 amino acids long. The CDR3 DNA sequence: TGTGCCAGCAGAAGCGCGGGGGGTAACTATGGCTACACCTTC. Protein product: CASRSAGGNYGYTF.

This clone has a handful of counts. The V call is TRBV20-1, the J call TRBJ1-2; D unclear. The germline CDR1 and CDR2 sequences are DFQATT and SNEGSKA (reference sequence). The CDR3 contains 9 residues. V lost 4 bases and J 8 bases, leaving 5 bases between the germline ends. This CDR3 reads CSAIYGYTF. DNA for the CDR3: TGCAGTGCTATCTACGGCTACACCTTC.

This clone showed up just a few times. V gene TRBV9 combines with J gene TRBJ2-7; 7 bases match TRBD1. Germline CDR1 is SGDLS and CDR2 is YYNGEE. V dropped 3 bases and J dropped 6; count of bases not matched to a gene: 3. This CDR3 region has 12 residues. The CDR3, as DNA: TGTGCCAGCAGCGGCAGGGGGAGCGAGCAGTACTTC. Translation gives CASSGRGSEQYF.

This clone has only a few counts. The chain combines TRBV7-8 with TRBJ2-7, with 7 nucleotides matching TRBD1. Germline trimming cut 4 bases from V and 3 bases from J; bases unmatched to any gene: 9. CDR1 and CDR2 (germline): SGHVS, FQNEAQ. This CDR3 contains 15 residues. The CDR3 bases are TGTGCCAGCAGCTCAGGGGGATGGGACGTCTACGAGCAGTACTTC. Translating gives CASSSGGWDVYEQYF.

The chain employs TRBV10-2 and TRBJ1-4, with 7 bases lining up with TRBD1. The length of the CDR3 is 16 residues. Germline lookup yields CDR1 WSHSY and CDR2 SAAADI. V was pared by 6 bases and J by 12 bases, with 19 bases of the junction left unmatched. The CDR3 here is CASRALGQREGKELFF. CDR3 bases: TGCGCCAGCAGGGCCTTGGGACAGAGGGAAGGAAAGGAACTGTTTTTT.

The genes are TRBV4-2 and TRBJ2-3; 9 positions match TRBD1. The CDR3 consists of 16 residues. Germline V CDR1 and CDR2: LGHNA, YNFKEQ. V trimming: 1 base; J trimming: 1 base; junction bases outside the gene matches: 3. CDR3 in DNA: TGTGCCAGCAGCCAAGGACAGGGGGGAGGCACAGATACGCAGTATTTT. Translation gives CASSQGQGGGTDTQYF.

This chain links TRBV4-3 with TRBJ2-7; D perhaps matches TRBD1 (5 bases). Germline assignment: CDR1 LGHNA and CDR2 YSLEER. The CDR3 runs to 15 residues. V lost 0 bases and J 4 bases, leaving 13 bases between the germline ends. CDR3 region: CASSQEGARVYEQYF. CDR3 bases: TGCGCCAGCAGCCAAGAAGGGGCCAGGGTTTACGAGCAGTACTTC.

CDR3 in amino acids: CASSGQVNNQPQHF. The CDR3 DNA reads as TGTGCCAGCTCAGGGCAGGTCAACAATCAGCCCCAGCATTTT. The chain employs TRBV18 and TRBJ1-5; D remains unclear. The V gene's germline CDR1 is KGHSH and CDR2 LQKENI. The CDR3 loop spans 14 amino acids. Trimming took 5 bases from V and 3 from J, leaving 11 bases between them.

This clone was counted a few times. The V gene is TRBV11-2, the J gene TRBJ2-7; TRBD2 agrees at 7 bases. The CDR3 spans 15 residues. The J segment lost 0 bases and the V segment lost 1 base, leaving 3 bases of the junction unmatched. CDR1 and CDR2 (germline): SGHAT, FQNNGV. The CDR3 loop reads CASSLGRTSSYEQYF. The CDR3 nucleotides read TGTGCCAGCAGCTTAGGACGGACTAGCTCCTACGAGCAGTACTTC. Combining the CDR3 with reference TRBV11-2 and TRBJ2-7 gives the whole variable domain EAGVAQSPRYKIIEKRQSVAFWCNPISGHATLYWYQQILGQGPKLLIQFQNNGVVDDSQLPKDRFSAERLKGVDSTLKIQPAKLEDSAVYLCASSLGRTSSYEQYFGPGTRLTVT.

The chain is built from TRBV7-9 and TRBJ1-2; 8 bases are shared with TRBD1. Germline V gene data show CDR1 as SEHNR and CDR2 as FQNEAQ (reference sequence). This CDR3 is 12 amino acids long. V lost 5 bases, J lost 8 bases, and 4 bases stayed unmatched. CDR3 sequence: CASSRDRMGYTF. The CDR3 DNA reads TGTGCCAGCAGCCGGGACAGGATGGGCTACACCTTC.

This clone was observed many times. The chain combines TRBV4-1 with TRBJ2-7; D is unresolved. V was shortened by 1 base and J by 2 bases, with 15 bases between the two germline ends. From germline, CDR1 is MGHRA and CDR2 YSYEKL. The CDR3 length is 16 residues. The CDR3 reads CASSQGIGGYPYEQYF. CDR3 coding DNA: TGCGCCAGCAGCCAAGGAATCGGCGGTTACCCCTACGAGCAGTACTTC.

This chain uses TRBV6-5 with TRBJ2-1, with a weak D call TRBD2 (6 bases). The CDR3 runs 14 residues. V gave up 4 bases and J gave up 9 bases, with 16 bases separating them. The germline CDR1 and CDR2 sequences are MNHEY and SVGAGI. CDR3 nucleotides: TGTGCCAGCAGTTCCCTTCGTGGGGGGACTGAGCAGTTCTTC. This translates into CASSSLRGGTEQFF.

This rearrangement joins TRBV7-6 to TRBJ1-2; 8 bases agree with TRBD1. CDR3 size: 14 residues. Unmatched junction bases numbered 10, after V lost 5 bases and J lost 8 bases. The germline V gene has CDR1 SGHVS and CDR2 FNYEAQ. CDR3 nucleotides: TGTGCCAGCAGCGCCGAGACCGGACAGGGCGGCTACACCTTC. Its protein product is CASSAETGQGGYTF.

The V gene is TRBV29-1, the J gene TRBJ2-1; no reliable D call. The ends were cut back, 6 bases at V and 5 bases at J, with 8 bases in the middle. Germline CDR1 reads SQVTM; CDR2 reads ANQGSEA. This CDR3 is 11 amino acids long. The DNA of the CDR3 is TGCAGCGTGGCTTATGACAATGAGCAGTTCTTC. Amino acids: CSVAYDNEQFF.

This clone has a handful of counts. J is TRBJ2-1 and V is TRBV7-9; D uncertain. Germline V gene lookup returns CDR1 SEHNR and CDR2 FQNEAQ (reference sequence). V dropped 7 bases and J dropped 10 bases, with 20 bases sitting between them. The CDR3 consists of 14 residues. The DNA for the CDR3 is TGTGCCAGCACCCTAGATCGGGTGGCCCCCGAGCAGTTCTTC. Amino acids: CASTLDRVAPEQFF. Full variable domain (remainder filled in from reference TRBV7-9 and TRBJ2-1): DTGVSQNPRHKITKRGQNVTFRCDPISEHNRLYWYRQTLGQGPEFLTYFQNEAQLEKSRLLSDRFSAERPKGSFSTLEIQRTEQGDSAMYLCASTLDRVAPEQFFGPGTRLTVL.

The table lists this clone with a few counts. The rearrangement uses TRBV6-6 and TRBJ1-5; 9 nucleotides line up with TRBD1. This CDR3 region has 12 residues. With V trimmed by 6 bases and J by 12 bases, 6 bases remained unmatched. Germline CDR1 and CDR2: MNHNY and SVGAGI (reference sequence). The CDR3 DNA reads TGTGCCAGCAGCATCAACAGGGGGCTCCAGCATTTT. It codes for CASSINRGLQHF.

V gene TRBV27 combines with J gene TRBJ2-7; TRBD1 matches 8 bases. Per the germline V gene, CDR1 is MNHEY and CDR2 is SMNVEV (reference sequence). J was trimmed by 6 bases and V by 4 bases; bases with no gene match: 8. The CDR3 covers 14 residues. In DNA, the CDR3 is TGTGCCAGCAGTTCTATCAGGGGGCTTGGCGAGCAGTACTTC. It is translated as CASSSIRGLGEQYF.

V is TRBV4-2 and J is TRBJ2-3; 7 nucleotides line up with TRBD2. This CDR3 has 15 residues. Looked up from germline, CDR1 is LGHNA and CDR2 is YNFKEQ. The junction had 3 bases not matched to a gene; V was cut back by 0 bases and J by 3 bases. CDR3 nucleotides: TGTGCCAGCAGCCAAGAAGGGAGGGTAACAGATACGCAGTATTTT. This codes for CASSQEGRVTDTQYF.

This clone was found once. The chain carries TRBV14 and TRBJ2-1, with 8 bases aligning to TRBD2. Germline CDR1 is SGHDN and CDR2 is FVKESK. There are 17 residues in the CDR3. After removal of 1 base from V and 0 bases from J, the junction contained 5 bases not matched to a gene. This chain's CDR3 is CASSQAFSGSSYNEQFF. In DNA, the CDR3 is TGTGCCAGCAGCCAAGCATTCAGCGGGAGCTCCTACAATGAGCAGTTCTTC.

A note on this clone: The junction does not match germline at one end; this may be a read error. The chain carries TRBV4-1 and TRBJ2-3, with TRBD2 matching over 12 bases. The CDR3 has 18 amino acids. Looked up from germline, CDR1 is MGHRA and CDR2 is YSYEKL. The CDR3 DNA follows: TGCGCCAGCTGCCACTTTTGGACTAGCGGGGCCCAAACAGATACGCAGTATTTT. Protein sequence: CASCHFWTSGAQTDTQYF.

This clone turned up a few times. The V call is TRBV7-8, the J call TRBJ1-2, with 7 bases matching TRBD1. Trimming at V came to 6 bases and at J to 8 bases, leaving 6 bases not matched to a gene. This CDR3 has 12 amino acids. CDR1 SGHVS and CDR2 FQNEAQ come from the germline V gene. The CDR3 loop is CASRPDREGYTF. CDR3 bases: TGTGCCAGCAGGCCAGACAGGGAGGGCTACACCTTC.

The V gene is TRBV5-6, the J gene TRBJ1-4; D remains ambiguous. In germline, CDR1 is SGHDT, CDR2 YYEEEE. This CDR3 contains 15 residues. Trimming stripped 3 bases from V and 3 bases from J, with 12 bases between. The chain's CDR3 is CASSSAAAANEKLFF. The DNA of the CDR3 is TGTGCCAGCAGCTCCGCTGCCGCGGCTAATGAAAAACTGTTTTTT. The whole variable domain, remainder taken from reference TRBV5-6 and TRBJ1-4, is DAGVTQSPTHLIKTRGQQVTLRCSPKSGHDTVSWYQQALGQGPQFIFQYYEEEERQRGNFPDRFSGHQFPNYSSELNVNALLLGDSALYLCASSSAAAANEKLFFGSGTQLSVL.

The gene calls are TRBV6-1 and TRBJ2-1, with 8 bases lining up with TRBD1. CDR1 is MNHNS, CDR2 SASEGT, per germline. The CDR3 has 15 residues. V was pared by 6 bases and J by 2 bases, with 6 bases of the junction left unmatched. The CDR3 is CASSPDRGTYNEQFF. The CDR3 region has the DNA TGTGCCAGCAGCCCTGACAGGGGTACCTACAATGAGCAGTTCTTC.

This clone was seen a handful of times. The chain couples TRBV6-1 to TRBJ1-2; the D gene is possibly TRBD1 (5 bases). The CDR3 has 14 amino acids. The V end was cut by 4 bases, the J end by 5 bases, with 14 bases between. Germline CDR1 reads MNHNS; CDR2 reads SASEGT. CDR3 loop: CASSVRQGYYGYTF. The CDR3, as DNA: TGTGCCAGCAGTGTTCGGCAGGGATATTATGGCTACACCTTC.

The J gene is TRBJ1-2, the V gene TRBV29-1, with TRBD1 matching 9 bases. The CDR3 is 13 residues long. V dropped 7 bases and J dropped 6; count of bases not matched to a gene: 9. The germline V gene has CDR1 SQVTM and CDR2 ANQGSEA. CDR3 sequence reads: CSAPGTGFHGYTF. CDR3 coding DNA: TGCAGCGCCCCCGGGACAGGGTTTCATGGCTACACCTTC.

CDR3 region: CAWSVLSKNTGELFF. The CDR3 nucleotides are TGTGCCTGGAGTGTACTCTCTAAGAACACCGGGGAGCTGTTTTTT. The rearrangement uses TRBV30 and TRBJ2-2; D is unresolved. Trimming pared 0 bases from V and 1 base from J, leaving 9 bases between. The CDR3 is 15 residues long. Germline V lookup: CDR1 GTSNPN, CDR2 SVGIG (reference sequence).

V usage is TRBV5-4 and J usage is TRBJ1-2; a weak D match, TRBD1 (5 bases). Germline loops: CDR1 SGHNT, CDR2 YYREEE (reference sequence). The V and J ends lost 7 bases and 4 bases respectively, with 11 bases between them. The CDR3 runs to 12 residues. The chain's CDR3 is CASVGPGYGYTF. The CDR3 DNA sequence: TGTGCCAGCGTGGGGCCTGGCTATGGCTACACCTTC.

The chain recombines TRBV13 with TRBJ2-7, with 13 bases fitting TRBD2. Germline V gives CDR1 PRHDT, CDR2 FYEKMQ (reference sequence). The CDR3 totals 17 residues. J gave up 6 bases and V 6 bases, and 14 bases lay outside the gene matches. CDR3 coding DNA: TGTGCCAGCAGTTCCGGGACTAGCGGGATTCTTTCGGGCGAGCAGTACTTC. Translating it yields CASSSGTSGILSGEQYF.